The source of this T cell receptor (beta chain) is a study of blood T cell repertoires in COVID-19. Background on the study: PBMCs, B-cell-depleted T cells, or T cells were the source of the cDNA or gDNA that made up the material.

The V and J ends lost 6 bases and 3 bases respectively, with 12 bases between them. The length of the CDR3 is 14 residues. In germline, CDR1 is MNHEY, CDR2 SVGAGI. Clones were read by immunoSEQ multiplex PCR, and TCRdb kept only the in-frame ones, dropping some. This sample has about 97,000 clones, with around four fifths found just once. The chain has TRBV6-5 and TRBJ1-5, with a possible D match to TRBD1 (5 bases). This clonotype was obtained from a human donor in a cohort sampled during active COVID-19. The source material was peripheral blood. Here the CDR3 reads CASRPGVVNQPQHF. CDR3 sequence (DNA): TGTGCCAGCAGGCCGGGGGTGGTCAATCAGCCCCAGCATTTT.